Each of the 26 T cell receptor beta chains below was sequenced from the same sample in a study of shared clonotypes between healthy human individuals. Generated by immunoSEQ multiplex PCR, the TCRdb table keeps only in-frame clones and is missing some. Of 650,000 to 700,000 clones listed, roughly 88% are singletons. The sequenced sample was memory CD8+ T cells from PBMCs. The subset is: CD45RO+ cells pooled with CCR7-negative TemRA cells. These receptors all stem from a young man in good health. Some clones in this sample may be carry-over from other donors' samples.

CDR3 sequence: CASTPREETQYF. In DNA, the CDR3 is TGTGCCAGCACCCCCAGGGAAGAGACCCAGTACTTC. This chain connects TRBV7-8 to TRBJ2-5; TRBD1 might be the D (5 bases). The V and J ends lost 7 bases and 3 bases respectively, with 9 bases between them. The CDR3 runs to 12 residues. Germline values: CDR1 SGHVS, CDR2 FQNEAQ.

The genes are TRBV14 and TRBJ1-2, with 7 bases identical to TRBD1. This CDR3 is 15 amino acids long. J was trimmed by 7 bases and V by 0 bases; bases with no gene match: 8. From germline, CDR1 is SGHDN and CDR2 FVKESK. DNA for the CDR3: TGTGCCAGCAGCCAAGATGAGGGAGGGGGCGTTGGCTACACCTTC. Its protein product is CASSQDEGGGVGYTF.

This clone was counted a single time. The gene calls are TRBV15 and TRBJ2-5; D is perhaps TRBD2 (6 bases). Deletions cut 2 bases from V and 2 bases from J, with 9 bases between. The CDR3 length is 14 residues. The germline V gene has CDR1 LNHNV and CDR2 YYDKDF (reference sequence). This chain's CDR3 is CATSRFAGQETQYF. The DNA for the CDR3 is TGTGCCACCAGCAGATTCGCGGGGCAAGAGACCCAGTACTTC.

The rearrangement uses TRBV20-1 and TRBJ2-7; tentatively, D is TRBD1 or TRBD2 (5 bases each). The germline CDR1 and CDR2 sequences are DFQATT and SNEGSKA (reference sequence). The CDR3 has 11 amino acids. V was clipped by 6 bases and J by 4 bases, with 10 bases between them. The CDR3 here is CSAPWGYEQYF. CDR3 coding DNA: TGCAGTGCCCCCTGGGGGTACGAGCAGTACTTC.

This sequence joins TRBV27 and TRBJ2-3; D gene ambiguous. The V and J ends lost 0 bases and 1 base respectively, with 8 bases between them. CDR3 size: 15 residues. Looked up from germline, CDR1 is MNHEY and CDR2 is SMNVEV (reference sequence). The CDR3 DNA reads as TGTGCCAGCAGTTTATCGTGGCTCGGCACAGATACGCAGTATTTT. Translated, it gives CASSLSWLGTDTQYF.

The rearrangement uses TRBV21-1 and TRBJ1-1. TRBV21-1 is deemed a pseudogene. The CDR3 runs to 14 residues. CDR3 region: CASSAYGKNTEAFF. The CDR3 nucleotides are TGTGCCAGCAGCGCGTACGGGAAGAACACTGAAGCTTTCTTT.

V gene TRBV2 combines with J gene TRBJ2-1, with 15 nucleotides matching TRBD2. V shed 5 bases, J shed 9 bases, and the junction held 17 bases outside the gene matches. Germline assignment: CDR1 SNHLY and CDR2 FYNNEI. This CDR3 is built from 19 residues. The CDR3: CASSRSSPKGLAGGIEQFF. CDR3 bases: TGTGCCAGCAGTCGATCATCCCCAAAAGGACTAGCGGGAGGGATTGAGCAGTTCTTC.

The chain is built from TRBV9 and TRBJ2-7, with D possibly matching TRBD2 (6 bases). In germline, CDR1 is SGDLS, CDR2 YYNGEE. V dropped 0 bases and J dropped 6 bases, with 10 bases sitting between them. There are 13 residues in the CDR3. CDR3 in DNA: TGTGCCAGCAGCGTAGGCGGGACTGGCGAGCAGTACTTC. Translated: CASSVGGTGEQYF. The variable domain in full, completed from reference TRBV9 and TRBJ2-7, reads DSGVTQTPKHLITATGQRVTLRCSPRSGDLSVYWYQQSLDQGLQFLIQYYNGEERAKGNILERFSAQQFPDLHSELNLSSLELGDSALYFCASSVGGTGEQYFGPGTRLTVT.

The chain uses TRBV25-1 and TRBJ2-7; D uncertain. V was trimmed by 2 bases and J by 4 bases, leaving 9 bases between them. The germline CDR1 and CDR2 sequences are MGHDK and SYGVNS. CDR3 length: 13 amino acids. The CDR3, as DNA: TGTGCCAGCAGTGAACGAACGTTTTACGAGCAGTACTTC. Encoded protein: CASSERTFYEQYF.

The chain links TRBV7-3 to TRBJ1-2; 8 nucleotides line up with TRBD1. CDR3 length equals 13 residues. Trimming at V came to 5 bases and at J to 8 bases, leaving 7 bases not matched to a gene. The V gene's germline CDR1 is SGHTA and CDR2 FQGTGA. CDR3 bases: TGTGCCAGCAGCCCAACAGGGGGTGGGGGCTACACCTTC. Protein product: CASSPTGGGGYTF. Full variable domain (missing parts from reference TRBV7-3 and TRBJ1-2): GAGVSQTPSNKVTEKGKYVELRCDPISGHTALYWYRQSLGQGPEFLIYFQGTGAADDSGLPNDRFFAVRPEGSVSTLKIQRTERGDSAVYLCASSPTGGGGYTFGSGTRLTVV.

The J gene is TRBJ2-5, the V gene TRBV6-1; D might be TRBD2 (6 bases). The germline CDR1 and CDR2 sequences are MNHNS and SASEGT. The CDR3 sequence is 15 residues long. Trimming left V 5 bases short and J 4 bases short, with 17 bases between. The CDR3 nucleotides read TGTGCCAGCAGTAGGTCCCCCGGGGGACGAGAGACCCAGTACTTC. Translated, it gives CASSRSPGGRETQYF.

The chain employs TRBV25-1 and TRBJ2-3; D ambiguous. V lost 5 bases and J 6 bases, leaving 12 bases between the germline ends. CDR3 length: 13 amino acids. Germline V gives CDR1 MGHDK, CDR2 SYGVNS. The CDR3 loop reads CASSPHFGDTQYF. The CDR3 region has the DNA TGTGCCAGCAGTCCTCACTTCGGGGATACGCAGTATTTT.

The sample holds one count of this clone. This CDR3 reads CASSLRRGGGSYEQYF. CDR3 sequence (DNA): TGTGCCAGCAGCTTACGAAGGGGTGGGGGATCCTACGAGCAGTACTTC. The V and J genes are TRBV5-6 and TRBJ2-7; the D gene could be TRBD1 or TRBD2 (5 bases each). The CDR3 is 16 amino acids. The V and J ends lost 2 bases and 1 base respectively, with 16 bases between them. Per germline, CDR1 SGHDT and CDR2 YYEEEE.

The chain joins TRBV29-1 to TRBJ2-7; a possible D gene is TRBD1 (6 bases). The CDR3 spans 14 residues. In germline, CDR1 is SQVTM, CDR2 ANQGSEA. Trimming shortened V by 6 bases and J by 6 bases, and 21 bases separated the two germline ends. The CDR3 bases are TGCAGCGTCGTAGACCGGGACACTGCTTTCGAGCAGTACTTC. Translation: CSVVDRDTAFEQYF.

V gene TRBV27 combines with J gene TRBJ2-1, with 10 bases that match TRBD2. The CDR3 sequence is 14 residues long. Germline V gene lookup returns CDR1 MNHEY and CDR2 SMNVEV (reference sequence). Germline trimming cut 4 bases from V and 8 bases from J; bases unmatched to any gene: 5. This chain's CDR3 is CASSWTSGSHEQFF. CDR3 bases: TGTGCCAGCAGTTGGACTAGCGGTAGTCATGAGCAGTTCTTC.

The CDR3 DNA sequence: TGTGCCAGCAGCTCCGGGACTAGACAAGAGACCCAGTACTTC. The encoded protein is CASSSGTRQETQYF. The gene calls are TRBV28 and TRBJ2-5; 8 bases align to TRBD2. With 6 bases clipped from V and 2 bases from J, the junction kept 5 bases outside the gene matches. The length of the CDR3 is 14 residues. Per germline, CDR1 MDHEN and CDR2 SYDVKM.

V gene TRBV27 combines with J gene TRBJ1-1, with D perhaps TRBD1 (5 bases). The germline V gene has CDR1 MNHEY and CDR2 SMNVEV (reference sequence). Deletions cut 7 bases from V and 1 base from J, with 10 bases between. This CDR3 spans 13 amino acids. The CDR3 DNA follows: TGTGCCAGCAAGGGAGGGACGAACACTGAAGCTTTCTTT. Its protein is CASKGGTNTEAFF.

The rearrangement joins TRBV25-1 to TRBJ1-1; 10 bases line up with TRBD1. There are 17 residues in the CDR3. Losses at the gene ends were 7 bases for V and 5 bases for J; bases not matched to a gene: 16. Per the germline V gene, CDR1 is MGHDK and CDR2 is SYGVNS. This chain's CDR3 is CASTGRDRGFFRTEAFF. CDR3 sequence (DNA): TGTGCCAGCACTGGCCGGGACAGGGGATTTTTTAGGACTGAAGCTTTCTTT.

The J gene is TRBJ2-5, the V gene TRBV9, with TRBD2 matching over 7 bases. After removal of 3 bases from V and 5 bases from J, the junction contained 13 bases not matched to a gene. In germline, CDR1 is SGDLS, CDR2 YYNGEE. The CDR3 loop spans 16 amino acids. The chain's CDR3 is CASSASATSTSETQYF. The CDR3 DNA reads TGTGCCAGCAGCGCTTCGGCGACTAGCACCTCGGAGACCCAGTACTTC.

The genes are TRBV15 and TRBJ1-4, with D hard to call. Trimming took off 0 bases at V and 4 bases at J, with 12 bases between the two ends. Germline CDR1 reads LNHNV; CDR2 reads YYDKDF (reference sequence). The CDR3 is 16 residues long. CDR3 residues: CATSRDRPSLNEKLFF. In nucleotides, the CDR3 is TGTGCCACCAGCAGAGATAGGCCGTCGCTTAATGAAAAACTGTTTTTT.

V and J are TRBV2 and TRBJ2-5, with D maybe TRBD2 (7 bases). CDR3 length: 14 residues. The V and J ends lost 4 bases and 5 bases respectively, with 14 bases between them. Germline V gene data show CDR1 as SNHLY and CDR2 as FYNNEI. The CDR3 spells CASSARGGWETQYF. The CDR3 DNA reads TGTGCCAGCAGTGCCAGGGGAGGGTGGGAGACCCAGTACTTC.

The rearrangement links TRBV10-1 to TRBJ2-1; 9 bases are a match to TRBD2. Germline lookup yields CDR1 WNHNN and CDR2 SYGVQD (reference sequence). The CDR3 length is 15 residues. Germline trimming cut 4 bases from V and 6 bases from J; bases unmatched to any gene: 7. The CDR3: CASSALAGGPNEQFF. DNA for the CDR3: TGCGCCAGCAGTGCATTGGCGGGAGGGCCCAATGAGCAGTTCTTC.

The CDR3 here is CASSVVGASMNTEAFF. The CDR3 DNA is TGTGCCAGCAGCGTAGTTGGGGCCAGCATGAACACTGAAGCTTTCTTT. The gene calls are TRBV9 and TRBJ1-1; tentatively, D is TRBD1 (5 bases). V shed 0 bases and J shed 0 bases, with 12 bases lying between them. Germline values: CDR1 SGDLS, CDR2 YYNGEE. The CDR3 extends over 16 amino acids.

The V gene is TRBV10-3, the J gene TRBJ2-7, with D possibly TRBD2 on 5 matching bases. The CDR3 loop spans 14 amino acids. Germline V gene sequence: CDR1 ENHRY, CDR2 SYGVKD. Trimming removed 0 bases from V and 2 bases from J, with 8 bases in between. CDR3 loop: CAISESGRPYEQYF. The CDR3 nucleotides read TGTGCCATCAGTGAGTCGGGGAGACCCTACGAGCAGTACTTC.

The genes are TRBV9 and TRBJ2-3; TRBD2 agrees at 12 bases. V lost 3 bases, J lost 5 bases, and 7 bases stayed unmatched. The CDR3 runs 16 residues. From germline, CDR1 is SGDLS and CDR2 YYNGEE. The CDR3 protein is CASSGGTSGLIDTQYF. For the CDR3, the DNA is TGTGCCAGCAGCGGCGGGACTAGCGGGTTGATAGATACGCAGTATTTT.

The gene calls are TRBV6-5 and TRBJ1-1, with a possible D match to TRBD1 (6 bases). The CDR3 is 16 residues long. Deletions cut 0 bases from V and 5 bases from J, with 16 bases between. Germline V gene data show CDR1 as MNHEY and CDR2 as SVGAGI. CDR3 bases: TGTGCCAGCAGTTACTCGATTGGACAGCGATCGACTGAAGCTTTCTTT. This gives the protein CASSYSIGQRSTEAFF.